This T cell receptor (beta chain) was obtained from a study of shared clonotypes between healthy human individuals. Study as a whole: Each donor's CD4 naive and CD4 memory cells filled three plates apiece, CD8 naive two, and CD8 memory one.

General observations from the study: Among the subsets, naive ones generally showed larger estimated richness than memory ones. It was only blood that was sampled, and tissue repertoires likely differ.

As regards this clone: Its antigen remains unidentified.

In the original workflow: There were no quality scores in the junction-only immunoSEQ sequences, so filtering differed. The protocol was immunoSEQ multiplex PCR, while the TCRdb copy is restricted to in-frame clones and leaves out a portion. That table furnishes V, J and clone size, whereas the DNA furnished D and trimming. The table has fewer than 1.6 million clones, around 98.5% seen once. The CDR3 sequence is 14 residues long. The V gene lost 5 bases and the J gene lost 9 bases, with 20 bases spanning the gap. CDR1 is MDHEN, CDR2 SYDVKM, per germline. Sequences were obtained from naive CD4+ T cells sorted from blood. Subset described: CD45RA+ positively selected. The chain recombines TRBV28 with TRBJ2-7, with a weak D call TRBD1 (6 bases). The TCR was taken from a man aged 25 to 45 in good health. CDR3 amino acids: CASSPGDRLVGQYF. CDR3 in DNA: TGTGCCAGCAGTCCGGGTGACAGGCTGGTCGGGCAGTACTTC.